What follows are 25 T cell receptor beta chains derived from one specimen sequenced in a study of T cells in Graves' hyperthyroidism and ophthalmopathy. Researchers took RNA transcripts and amplified the TCR beta CDR3 regions from them. In the first-round RT-PCR of the TCR CDR3, the HTBI primer set was used. A single record per CDR3 protein comes from TCRdb applying MiXCR to the multiplex PCR reads. Among roughly 200,000 distinct CDR3 sequences listed, about 17% were seen once. Specimen: blood. The receptor source for this set is a man in his forties or fifties with Graves' hyperthyroidism.

This clonotype appeared many times. V and J are TRBV2 and TRBJ2-2; TRBD2 matches at 11 bases. CDR1 and CDR2 from the germline V gene are SNHLY and FYNNEI. Trimming removed 6 bases from V and 7 bases from J; junction bases left unmatched: 16. This CDR3 region has 18 residues. CDR3 bases: TGTGCCAGCAGCGCAAACCCCACGACTAGCGGGGTTGTCGGGGAGCTGTTTTTT. This codes for CASSANPTTSGVVGELFF.

The rearrangement uses TRBV11-2 and TRBJ1-4; 8 nucleotides agree with TRBD1. Unmatched junction bases numbered 13, after V lost 5 bases and J lost 8 bases. CDR1 and CDR2 (germline): SGHAT, FQNNGV. This CDR3 contains 16 residues. The CDR3 DNA sequence: TGTGCCAGCAGCCCCCGGGGCGCAGGGGGCGGCGAAAAACTGTTTTTT. It specifies CASSPRGAGGGEKLFF.

This clonotype appeared many times. This chain connects TRBV20-1 to TRBJ2-7, with TRBD1 matching over 10 bases. Germline CDR1 is DFQATT and CDR2 is SNEGSKA (reference sequence). The CDR3 runs 14 residues. The trim removed 4 bases at V and 1 base at J, leaving 4 bases unmatched. CDR3 in DNA: TGCAGTGCTACACGGACAGGGGGATCCTACGAGCAGTACTTC. Translation: CSATRTGGSYEQYF.

This clonotype was counted a few times. The V call is TRBV7-3, the J call TRBJ2-1; D is possibly TRBD2 (5 bases). This CDR3 has 16 amino acids. In germline, CDR1 is SGHTA, CDR2 FQGTGA. The V end was cut by 2 bases, the J end by 3 bases, with 14 bases between. The CDR3 sequence is CASSLDHGVFYNEQFF. DNA of the CDR3: TGTGCCAGCAGCTTAGATCACGGGGTTTTCTACAATGAGCAGTTCTTC.

This sequence joins TRBV29-1 and TRBJ2-2; D is uncertain. The germline V gene encodes CDR1 SQVTM and CDR2 ANQGSEA. The CDR3 length is 14 residues. V shed 8 bases and J shed 5 bases, with 18 bases lying between them. CDR3 residues: CSTGPTLGTGELFF. The CDR3 DNA reads as TGCAGCACGGGCCCTACTCTGGGGACCGGGGAGCTGTTTTTT.

This clonotype occurred many times. This chain uses TRBV3-1 with TRBJ1-6, with 9 bases identical to TRBD1. V was pared by 4 bases and J by 7 bases, with 17 bases of the junction left unmatched. Germline V gene sequence: CDR1 LGHDT, CDR2 YNNKEL (reference sequence). The CDR3 has 19 amino acids. In DNA form, the CDR3 reads TGTGCCAGCAGCCCAATCCGGACAGGGGATATACTAACGAATTCACCCCTCCACTTT. Translated, it gives CASSPIRTGDILTNSPLHF.

This clonotype was seen ten or more times. The chain combines TRBV20-1 with TRBJ2-7, with 12 bases that match TRBD2. CDR3 length equals 15 residues. The germline V gene has CDR1 DFQATT and CDR2 SNEGSKA (reference sequence). The V and J ends lost 6 bases and 2 bases, in that order; junction bases with no gene match: 8. DNA for the CDR3: TGCAGTGCCGGAGCGGGACTAGCGGGCACCTACGAGCAGTACTTC. The encoded protein is CSAGAGLAGTYEQYF.

At least ten counts were recorded for this clonotype. The chain employs TRBV7-9 and TRBJ1-5, with D unclear. V lost 5 bases and J 2 bases, leaving 16 bases between the germline ends. Germline assignment: CDR1 SEHNR and CDR2 FQNEAQ (reference sequence). The CDR3 consists of 16 residues. As DNA, the CDR3 is TGTGCCAGCAGCCCGCCGCCCGGGAAGGGCAATCAGCCCCAGCATTTT. It translates to CASSPPPGKGNQPQHF.

In its sample, this clonotype was seen many times. V gene TRBV30 combines with J gene TRBJ1-6, with D uncertain. The CDR3 is made up of 14 amino acids. Trimming took 0 bases from V and 0 from J, leaving 3 bases between them. Germline CDR1 GTSNPN, CDR2 SVGIG (reference sequence). This CDR3 reads CAWSVGSYNSPLHF. For the CDR3, the DNA is TGTGCCTGGAGTGTCGGCTCCTATAATTCACCCCTCCACTTT.

The table lists this clonotype with many counts. The rearrangement joins TRBV12-3 or TRBV12-4 to TRBJ1-2; 8 bases match TRBD1. The CDR3 length is 14 residues. The V gene end was trimmed by 0 bases and the J gene end by 5 bases; junction bases not matched to a gene: 2. The CDR3 DNA reads TGTGCCAGCAGTTTAGCCCACAGGGGGTATGGCTACACCTTC. Its translation is CASSLAHRGYGYTF.

The chain recombines TRBV30 with TRBJ1-1; weak D call: TRBD1 (5 bases). Germline assignment: CDR1 GTSNPN and CDR2 SVGIG (reference sequence). The CDR3 contains 14 residues. The V end was cut by 4 bases, the J end by 5 bases, with 17 bases between. The chain's CDR3 is CAWITGAGRTEAFF. The CDR3 nucleotides read TGTGCCTGGATTACCGGGGCAGGGCGGACTGAAGCTTTCTTT.

This clonotype turned up a few times. The chain has TRBV6-1 and TRBJ1-2; the D gene is possibly TRBD1 (6 bases). V was clipped by 11 bases and J by 7 bases, with 23 bases between them. The V gene's germline CDR1 is MNHNS and CDR2 SASEGT. The CDR3 totals 14 residues. The CDR3 region has the DNA TGTGCCGTCGAATCAAACGGGGGGCACGGTGGCTACACCTTC. Translating it yields CAVESNGGHGGYTF.

This clonotype was seen a few times. This may be a read error: a much more frequent sequence differs by one nucleotide. The J gene is TRBJ1-3, the V gene TRBV12-3 or TRBV12-4; possible D gene TRBD1, 5 bases. Deletions cut 8 bases from V and 2 bases from J, with 13 bases between. The CDR3 totals 14 residues. CDR3 loop: CASGQWDPGNTIYF. The CDR3 DNA is TGTGCCAGCGGCCAATGGGACCCTGGAAACACCATATATTTT.

This rearrangement joins TRBV7-3 to TRBJ2-3; perhaps D is TRBD1 or TRBD2 (5 bases each). CDR1 and CDR2 from the germline V gene are SGHTA and FQGTGA. The CDR3 is made up of 14 amino acids. The V and J ends lost 4 bases and 2 bases respectively, with 10 bases between them. The CDR3 coding sequence is TGTGCCAGCAGCTGGGGACGGGCCACAGATACGCAGTATTTT. This encodes CASSWGRATDTQYF.

This clonotype was recorded at least ten times. This rearrangement joins TRBV20-1 to TRBJ1-1; D uncertain. V was cut by 6 bases and J by 0 bases, with 11 bases left in between. Germline V gene sequence: CDR1 DFQATT, CDR2 SNEGSKA (reference sequence). CDR3 length: 13 amino acids. The CDR3 loop is CSAEDGLNTEAFF. The CDR3, as DNA: TGCAGTGCCGAGGACGGCCTGAACACTGAAGCTTTCTTT.

CDR3 in amino acids: CASSRELGRGNEQYF. In DNA form, the CDR3 reads TGTGCCAGCAGCCGCGAGTTGGGACGTGGGAACGAGCAGTACTTC. This chain connects TRBV12-3 or TRBV12-4 to TRBJ2-7; D tentatively fits TRBD1 or TRBD2 (5 bases each). V lost 6 bases and J 5 bases, leaving 20 bases between the germline ends. There are 15 residues in the CDR3.

This clonotype occurred many times. The rearrangement links TRBV11-3 to TRBJ2-1; 7 nucleotides match TRBD1. V lost 4 bases to trimming and J lost 2 bases; unmatched junction nucleotides: 5. Per the germline V gene, CDR1 is SGHNT and CDR2 is YENEEA. The CDR3 runs 15 residues. The CDR3 nucleotides read TGTGCCAGCAGCTCAAGGGGGCTAGCCTACAATGAGCAGTTCTTC. This sequence encodes CASSSRGLAYNEQFF.

This clonotype came up many times. This chain joins TRBV18 and TRBJ1-3; tentatively, D is TRBD1 (5 bases). CDR3 length equals 16 residues. Deletions cut 4 bases from V and 0 bases from J, with 13 bases between. CDR1 and CDR2 from the germline V gene are KGHSH and LQKENI. This CDR3 reads CASSRDSRYSGNTIYF. In DNA, the CDR3 is TGTGCCAGCTCACGCGACAGCCGATACTCTGGAAACACCATATATTTT.

Ten or more counts support this clonotype. The rearrangement links TRBV12-3 or TRBV12-4 to TRBJ2-3; tentative D call: TRBD1 (5 bases). CDR3 length equals 15 residues. Trimming pared 6 bases from V and 0 bases from J, leaving 13 bases between. The CDR3, as DNA: TGTGCCAGCAGCTACGACAGCCTTAGCACAGATACGCAGTATTTT. The encoded protein is CASSYDSLSTDTQYF.

This clonotype came up many times. This chain joins TRBV5-6 and TRBJ2-3, with 8 bases identical to TRBD1. Germline trimming cut 2 bases from V and 2 bases from J; bases unmatched to any gene: 7. The CDR3 has 16 amino acids. The germline CDR1 and CDR2 sequences are SGHDT and YYEEEE. The CDR3 DNA reads as TGTGCCAGCAGCTTAGTCAGGGGGCGACCCACAGATACGCAGTATTTT. It yields the protein CASSLVRGRPTDTQYF.

This clonotype appeared many times. The chain employs TRBV3-1 and TRBJ1-1; a weak D match, TRBD1 (6 bases). The CDR3 has 16 residues. Germline V gene lookup returns CDR1 LGHDT and CDR2 YNNKEL (reference sequence). Trimming removed 3 bases from V and 0 bases from J, with 14 bases in between. The CDR3 spells CASSQADRLLNTEAFF. CDR3 sequence (DNA): TGTGCCAGCAGCCAGGCCGACAGGCTGCTGAACACTGAAGCTTTCTTT.

Notes on this clonotype: A much larger clone lies a single base off, so this may be a read error. The rearrangement joins TRBV19 to TRBJ1-1; D is undetermined. V lost 3 bases to trimming and J lost 0 bases, with 17 bases between them. In germline, CDR1 is LNHDA, CDR2 SQIVND (reference sequence). The CDR3 runs 17 residues. The CDR3 region is CASSMYGPGGMNTEAFF. The CDR3 region has the DNA TGTGCCAGTAGTATGTATGGTCCGGGAGGAATGAACACTGAAGCTTTCTTT.

Concerning this clonotype: This may come from a read error, since a much larger clone is one base off. The chain has TRBV20-1 and TRBJ1-2; D remains unclear. The CDR3 consists of 13 residues. Trimming removed 5 bases at V and 2 bases at J, with 12 bases between. The germline V gene has CDR1 DFQATT and CDR2 SNEGSKA (reference sequence). The CDR3, as DNA: TGCAGTGCTGAATCGTACTTCAACTATGGCTACACCTTC. Its translation is CSAESYFNYGYTF.

This clonotype was seen at least ten times. The chain uses TRBV4-3 and TRBJ2-3; D unresolved. CDR3 length: 15 residues. Germline V gene sequence: CDR1 LGHNA, CDR2 YSLEER. With 1 base removed from V and 1 base from J, the gap between germline ends came to 9 bases. The CDR3 DNA is TGCGCCAGCAGCCAAGTTCAGGCAGGCACAGATACGCAGTATTTT. Its protein product is CASSQVQAGTDTQYF.

At least ten counts were recorded for this clonotype. The V and J genes are TRBV30 and TRBJ1-1, with D possibly TRBD1 on 6 matching bases. The V gene's germline CDR1 is GTSNPN and CDR2 SVGIG (reference sequence). Trimming took 5 bases from V and 1 from J, leaving 11 bases between them. The CDR3 has 13 residues. The CDR3 is CAWSGVGNTEAFF. CDR3 bases: TGTGCCTGGTCAGGGGTAGGGAACACTGAAGCTTTCTTT.